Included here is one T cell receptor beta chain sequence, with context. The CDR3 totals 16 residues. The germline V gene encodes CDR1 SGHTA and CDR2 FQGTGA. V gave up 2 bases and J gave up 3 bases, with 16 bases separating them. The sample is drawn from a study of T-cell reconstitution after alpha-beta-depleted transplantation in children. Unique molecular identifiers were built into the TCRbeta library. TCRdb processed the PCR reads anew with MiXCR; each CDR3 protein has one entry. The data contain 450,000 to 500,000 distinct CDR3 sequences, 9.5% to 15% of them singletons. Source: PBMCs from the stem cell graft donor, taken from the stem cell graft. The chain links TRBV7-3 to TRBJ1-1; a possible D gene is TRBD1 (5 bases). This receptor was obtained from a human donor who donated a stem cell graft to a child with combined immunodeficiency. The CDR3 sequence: CASSLHWGRGDTEAFF. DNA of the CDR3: TGTGCCAGCAGCTTACATTGGGGACGAGGGGACACTGAAGCTTTCTTT.